This is a list of T cell receptor beta chains from one sample in a study of T cell changes during pregnancy in multiple sclerosis. This table comes from immunoSEQ multiplex PCR, and its TCRdb copy is limited to in-frame clones, with some not included. In the table there are about 48,000 clones, approximately 92% of which are singletons. The specimen comprised CD4+ T cells from peripheral blood mononuclear cells, sampled in the second trimester of pregnancy. The receptor set was obtained from a female donor in good health, enrolled as a control in a pregnancy study. Each CDR3 is given with its conserved first and last residue. D genes are given only for firm matches. Some rows mark clone size as missing; the rest say once, few, many or name a class of expanded clone.

j_gene: TRBJ2-7
abundance: NA
v_gene: TRBV7-2
d_gene: TRBD2
CDR3aa: CASSLKISGSYEQYF
CDR3nt: TGTGCCAGCAGCTTAAAGATTAGCGGGAGCTACGAGCAGTACTTC

j_gene: TRBJ2-5
abundance: NA
v_gene: TRBV7-8
d_gene: NA
CDR3aa: CASSRPRETQYF
CDR3nt: TGTGCCAGCAGCCGCCCGAGGGAGACCCAGTACTTC

j_gene: TRBJ2-2
abundance: NA
v_gene: TRBV4-2
d_gene: TRBD1
CDR3aa: CASSQWDRGTGELFF
CDR3nt: TGTGCCAGCAGCCAATGGGACAGGGGTACCGGGGAGCTGTTTTTT

j_gene: TRBJ2-1
abundance: NA
v_gene: TRBV6-4
d_gene: TRBD2
CDR3aa: CASSVSGYNEQFF
CDR3nt: TGTGCCAGCAGTGTTAGCGGGTACAATGAGCAGTTCTTC

j_gene: TRBJ1-5
abundance: NA
v_gene: TRBV29-1
d_gene: TRBD1
CDR3aa: CSVRGTAINQPQHF
CDR3nt: TGCAGCGTTAGAGGGACAGCGATCAATCAGCCCCAGCATTTT

j_gene: TRBJ1-1
abundance: NA
v_gene: TRBV6-1
d_gene: NA
CDR3aa: CASSEDRLNTEAFF
CDR3nt: TGTGCCAGCAGTGAAGACAGACTGAACACTGAAGCTTTCTTT

j_gene: TRBJ1-1
abundance: NA
v_gene: TRBV5-4
d_gene: TRBD1
CDR3aa: CASSWDSVGTEAFF
CDR3nt: TGTGCCAGCAGCTGGGACAGCGTGGGGACTGAAGCTTTCTTT

j_gene: TRBJ2-7
abundance: few
v_gene: TRBV6-1
d_gene: TRBD2
CDR3aa: CASTGGYEQYF
CDR3nt: TGTGCCAGCACGGGGGGCTACGAGCAGTACTTC

j_gene: TRBJ2-5
abundance: NA
v_gene: TRBV15
d_gene: TRBD1
CDR3aa: CATSSRTGRETQYF
CDR3nt: TGTGCCACCAGCAGCCGGACAGGGAGGGAGACCCAGTACTTC

j_gene: TRBJ1-2
abundance: NA
v_gene: TRBV6-5
d_gene: TRBD1
CDR3aa: CASSSDRDLGGYTF
CDR3nt: TGTGCCAGCAGTTCCGACAGGGATTTGGGAGGCTACACCTTC

j_gene: TRBJ2-1
abundance: once
v_gene: TRBV7-9
d_gene: NA
CDR3aa: CASSLVLNPNEQFF
CDR3nt: TGTGCCAGCAGCTTAGTACTAAATCCCAATGAGCAGTTCTTC

j_gene: TRBJ2-1
abundance: NA
v_gene: TRBV30
d_gene: NA
CDR3aa: CAWSVRVGSSYNEQFF
CDR3nt: TGTGCCTGGAGTGTACGGGTCGGGAGCTCCTACAATGAGCAGTTCTTC

j_gene: TRBJ2-1
abundance: NA
v_gene: TRBV7-9
d_gene: TRBD1
CDR3aa: CASSLGDRGWNNEQFF
CDR3nt: TGTGCCAGCAGCTTAGGGGACAGGGGGTGGAACAATGAGCAGTTCTTC

j_gene: TRBJ2-5
abundance: NA
v_gene: TRBV30
d_gene: TRBD2
CDR3aa: CAWESGTSTQETQYF
CDR3nt: TGTGCCTGGGAATCCGGGACTAGCACCCAAGAGACCCAGTACTTC

j_gene: TRBJ2-7
abundance: NA
v_gene: TRBV28
d_gene: NA
CDR3aa: CASRRGGDEQYF
CDR3nt: TGTGCCAGCAGACGGGGTGGCGACGAGCAGTACTTC

j_gene: TRBJ2-1
abundance: NA
v_gene: TRBV28
d_gene: NA
CDR3aa: CASSDRGGSLSYNEQFF
CDR3nt: TGTGCCAGCAGTGACAGAGGCGGCTCCTTATCCTACAATGAGCAGTTCTTC

j_gene: TRBJ1-5
abundance: once
v_gene: TRBV28
d_gene: TRBD1
CDR3aa: CASPGTGAGQPQHF
CDR3nt: TGTGCCAGCCCTGGGACAGGGGCTGGTCAGCCCCAGCATTTT

j_gene: TRBJ2-7
abundance: once
v_gene: TRBV11-2
d_gene: TRBD1
CDR3aa: CASSVRTGRSEQYF
CDR3nt: TGTGCCAGCAGCGTCCGGACAGGGAGAAGCGAGCAGTACTTC

j_gene: TRBJ2-4
abundance: NA
v_gene: TRBV19
d_gene: NA
CDR3aa: CASSSTPRQATKNIQYF
CDR3nt: TGTGCCAGTAGTTCGACTCCCCGACAGGCGACTAAAAACATTCAGTACTTC

j_gene: TRBJ2-2
abundance: NA
v_gene: TRBV19
d_gene: NA
CDR3aa: CASSIDTFGELFF
CDR3nt: TGTGCCAGTAGTATAGATACTTTCGGGGAGCTGTTTTTT

j_gene: TRBJ2-7
abundance: NA
v_gene: TRBV28
d_gene: NA
CDR3aa: CASSLKGGEQYF
CDR3nt: TGTGCCAGCAGTTTGAAGGGAGGCGAGCAGTACTTC

j_gene: TRBJ2-3
abundance: NA
v_gene: TRBV5-1
d_gene: NA
CDR3aa: CASSALGATDTQYF
CDR3nt: TGCGCCAGCAGCGCCCTGGGAGCAACAGATACGCAGTATTTT

j_gene: TRBJ2-7
abundance: once
v_gene: TRBV6-5
d_gene: TRBD1
CDR3aa: CASSTGQRYEQYF
CDR3nt: TGTGCCAGCAGCACGGGACAGAGGTACGAGCAGTACTTC

j_gene: TRBJ1-6
abundance: NA
v_gene: TRBV27
d_gene: NA
CDR3aa: CASSFGGSPLHF
CDR3nt: TGTGCCAGCAGTTTCGGGGGGTCACCCCTCCACTTT

j_gene: TRBJ2-5
abundance: NA
v_gene: TRBV18
d_gene: TRBD2
CDR3aa: CASSPAAGGETQYF
CDR3nt: TGTGCCAGCTCACCAGCAGCGGGAGGGGAGACCCAGTACTTC